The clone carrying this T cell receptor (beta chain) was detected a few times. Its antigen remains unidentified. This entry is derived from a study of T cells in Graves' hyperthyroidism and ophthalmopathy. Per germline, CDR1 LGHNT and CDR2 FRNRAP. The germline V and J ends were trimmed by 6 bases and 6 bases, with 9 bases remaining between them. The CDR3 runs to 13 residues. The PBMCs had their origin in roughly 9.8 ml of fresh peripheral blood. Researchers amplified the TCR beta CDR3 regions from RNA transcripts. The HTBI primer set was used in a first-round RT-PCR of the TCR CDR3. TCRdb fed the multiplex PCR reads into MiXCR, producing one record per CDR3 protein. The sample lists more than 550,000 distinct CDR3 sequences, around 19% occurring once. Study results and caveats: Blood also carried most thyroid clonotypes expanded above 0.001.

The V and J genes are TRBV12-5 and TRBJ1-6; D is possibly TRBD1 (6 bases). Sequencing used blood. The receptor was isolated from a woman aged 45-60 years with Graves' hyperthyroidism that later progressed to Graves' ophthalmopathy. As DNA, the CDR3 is TGTGCTAGTGGAGAACAGGGTAATTCACCCCTCCACTTT. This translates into CASGEQGNSPLHF.